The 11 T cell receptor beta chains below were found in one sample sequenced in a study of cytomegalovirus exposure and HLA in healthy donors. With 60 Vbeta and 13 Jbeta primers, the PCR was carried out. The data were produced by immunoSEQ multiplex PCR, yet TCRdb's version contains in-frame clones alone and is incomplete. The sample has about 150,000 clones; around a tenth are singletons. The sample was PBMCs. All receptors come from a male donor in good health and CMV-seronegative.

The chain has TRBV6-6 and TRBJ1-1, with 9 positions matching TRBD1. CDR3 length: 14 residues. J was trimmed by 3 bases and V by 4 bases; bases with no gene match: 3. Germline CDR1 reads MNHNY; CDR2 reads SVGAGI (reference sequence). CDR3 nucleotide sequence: TGTGCCAGCAGTTTGACAGGGGGGGACACTGAAGCTTTCTTT. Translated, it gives CASSLTGGDTEAFF.

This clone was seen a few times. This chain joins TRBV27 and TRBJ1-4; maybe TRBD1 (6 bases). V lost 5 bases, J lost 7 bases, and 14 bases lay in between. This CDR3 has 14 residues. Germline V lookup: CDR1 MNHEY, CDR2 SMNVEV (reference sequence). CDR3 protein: CASSPRTEPEKLFF. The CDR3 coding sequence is TGTGCCAGCAGTCCTAGGACAGAGCCTGAAAAACTGTTTTTT.

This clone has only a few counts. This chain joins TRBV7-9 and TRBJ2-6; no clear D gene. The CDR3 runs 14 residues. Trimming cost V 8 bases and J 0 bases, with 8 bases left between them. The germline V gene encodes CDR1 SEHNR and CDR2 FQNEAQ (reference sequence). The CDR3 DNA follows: TGTGCCAGCCTAAAGCCCTCTGGGGCCAACGTCCTGACTTTC. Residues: CASLKPSGANVLTF.

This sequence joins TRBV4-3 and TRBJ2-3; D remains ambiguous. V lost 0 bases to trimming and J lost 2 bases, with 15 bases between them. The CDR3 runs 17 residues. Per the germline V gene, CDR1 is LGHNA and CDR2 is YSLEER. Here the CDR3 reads CASSQDDVGTVTDTQYF. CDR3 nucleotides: TGCGCCAGCAGCCAAGATGATGTCGGCACAGTCACAGATACGCAGTATTTT.

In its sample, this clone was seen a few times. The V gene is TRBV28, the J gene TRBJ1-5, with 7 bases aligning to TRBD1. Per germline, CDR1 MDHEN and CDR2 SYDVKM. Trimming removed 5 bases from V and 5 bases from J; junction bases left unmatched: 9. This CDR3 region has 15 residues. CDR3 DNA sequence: TGTGCCAGCAGTGCCACAGGGGCCGTCGATCAGCCCCAGCATTTT. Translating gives CASSATGAVDQPQHF.

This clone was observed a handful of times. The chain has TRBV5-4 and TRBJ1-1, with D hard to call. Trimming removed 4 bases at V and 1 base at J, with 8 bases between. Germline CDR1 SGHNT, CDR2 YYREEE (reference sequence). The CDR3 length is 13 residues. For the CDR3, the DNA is TGTGCCAGCAGCACACTAACGAACACTGAAGCTTTCTTT. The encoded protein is CASSTLTNTEAFF.

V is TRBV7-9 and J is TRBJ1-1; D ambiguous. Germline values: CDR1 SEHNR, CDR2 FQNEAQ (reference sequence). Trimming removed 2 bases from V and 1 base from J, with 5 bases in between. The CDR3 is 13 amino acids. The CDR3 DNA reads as TGTGCCAGCAGCTTAAACAGGAACACTGAAGCTTTCTTT. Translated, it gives CASSLNRNTEAFF.

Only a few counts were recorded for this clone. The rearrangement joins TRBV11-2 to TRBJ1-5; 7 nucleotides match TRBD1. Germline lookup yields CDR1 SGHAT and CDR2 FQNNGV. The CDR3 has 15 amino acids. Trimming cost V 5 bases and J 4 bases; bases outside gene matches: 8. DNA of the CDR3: TGTGCCAGCAGCCCCCTAAGGACAGGTAATCAGCCCCAGCATTTT. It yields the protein CASSPLRTGNQPQHF.

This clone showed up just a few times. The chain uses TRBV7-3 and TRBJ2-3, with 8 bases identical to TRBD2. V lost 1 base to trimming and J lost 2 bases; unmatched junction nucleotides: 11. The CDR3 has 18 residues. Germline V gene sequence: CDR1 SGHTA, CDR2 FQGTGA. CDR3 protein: CASSLKPPSGRLTDTQYF. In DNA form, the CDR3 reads TGTGCCAGCAGCTTAAAGCCTCCTAGCGGGCGACTCACAGATACGCAGTATTTT.

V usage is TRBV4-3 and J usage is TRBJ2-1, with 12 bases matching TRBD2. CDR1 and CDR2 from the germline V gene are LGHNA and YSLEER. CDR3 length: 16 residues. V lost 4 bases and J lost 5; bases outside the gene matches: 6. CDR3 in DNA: TGCGCCAGCAGCCCGAGGACTAGCGGGAACAACAATGAGCAGTTCTTC. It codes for CASSPRTSGNNNEQFF.

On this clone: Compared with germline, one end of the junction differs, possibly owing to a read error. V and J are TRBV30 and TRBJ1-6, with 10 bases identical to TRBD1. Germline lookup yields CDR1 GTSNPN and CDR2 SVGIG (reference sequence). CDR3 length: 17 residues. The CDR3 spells CAWGVPGQGLYNSPLHF. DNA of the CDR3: TGTGCCTGGGGTGTTCCGGGACAGGGGCTCTATAATTCACCCCTCCACTTT. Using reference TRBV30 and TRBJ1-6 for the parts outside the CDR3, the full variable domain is SQTIHQWPATLVQPVGSPLSLECTVEGTSNPNLYWYRQAAGRGLQLLFYSVGIGQISSEVPQNLSASRPQDRQFILSSKKLLLSDSGFYLCAWGVPGQGLYNSPLHFGNGTRLTVT.